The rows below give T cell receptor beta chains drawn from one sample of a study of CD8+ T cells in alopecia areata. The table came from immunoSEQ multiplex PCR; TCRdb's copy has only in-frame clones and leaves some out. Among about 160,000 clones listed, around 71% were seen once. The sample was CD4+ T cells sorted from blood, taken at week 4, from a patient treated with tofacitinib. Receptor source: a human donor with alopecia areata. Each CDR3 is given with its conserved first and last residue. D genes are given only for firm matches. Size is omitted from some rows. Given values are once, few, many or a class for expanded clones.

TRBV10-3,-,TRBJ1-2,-,CATQTPPANYGYTF,TGTGCCACCCAGACACCTCCCGCGAACTATGGCTACACCTTC
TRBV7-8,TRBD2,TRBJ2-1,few,CASSPGVRLAGGNEQFF,TGTGCCAGCAGCCCCGGTGTGAGACTAGCGGGGGGAAATGAGCAGTTCTTC
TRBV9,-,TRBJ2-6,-,CASSPLSGANVLTF,TGTGCCAGCAGCCCACTCTCTGGGGCCAACGTCCTGACTTTC
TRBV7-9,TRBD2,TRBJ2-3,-,CASSLTLSGGPDTQYF,TGTGCCAGCAGCTTAACACTCAGCGGGGGGCCAGATACGCAGTATTTT
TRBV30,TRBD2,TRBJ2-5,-,CAWSTAGGRETQYF,TGTGCCTGGAGTACAGCGGGGGGGCGAGAGACCCAGTACTTC
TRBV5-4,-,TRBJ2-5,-,CASSLMTRALEAQYF,TGTGCCAGCAGCTTGATGACCCGGGCCCTAGAGGCCCAGTACTTC
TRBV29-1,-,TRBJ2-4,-,CSVGQSKNIQYF,TGCAGCGTTGGACAGTCGAAAAACATTCAGTACTTC
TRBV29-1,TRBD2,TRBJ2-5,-,CSVRGGTETQYF,TGCAGCGTTCGGGGGGGGACGGAGACCCAGTACTTC
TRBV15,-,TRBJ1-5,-,CATRPLGISNQPQHF,TGTGCCACCCGACCCCTTGGGATCAGCAATCAGCCCCAGCATTTT
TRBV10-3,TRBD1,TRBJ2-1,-,CAIRSGQEGWDEQFF,TGTGCCATCAGATCGGGACAGGAAGGTTGGGATGAGCAGTTCTTC
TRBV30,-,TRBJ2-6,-,CACVSGANVLTF,TGTGCCTGCGTCTCCGGGGCCAACGTCCTGACTTTC
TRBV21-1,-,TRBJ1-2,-,CATYRGGYGYTF,TGTGCCACCTACAGGGGAGGCTATGGCTACACCTTC
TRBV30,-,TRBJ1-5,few,CAWSVGSNQPQHF,TGTGCCTGGAGTGTCGGCAGCAATCAGCCCCAGCATTTT
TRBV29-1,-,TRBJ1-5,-,CSVEAGPNQPQHF,TGCAGCGTTGAGGCAGGTCCTAATCAGCCCCAGCATTTT
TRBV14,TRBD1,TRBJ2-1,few,CASSRIQGYKDNEQFF,TGTGCCAGCAGCCGAATACAGGGGTATAAGGACAATGAGCAGTTCTTC
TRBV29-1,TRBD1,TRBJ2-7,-,CSASDRGLYEQYF,TGCAGCGCTTCGGACAGGGGCCTATACGAGCAGTACTTC
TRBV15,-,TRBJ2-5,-,CATSRGLSLTNQETQYF,TGTGCCACCAGCAGAGGTCTTTCGTTGACAAACCAAGAGACCCAGTACTTC
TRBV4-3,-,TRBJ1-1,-,CASSQETLPGNTEAFF,TGCGCCAGCAGCCAAGAAACTCTTCCAGGAAACACTGAAGCTTTCTTT
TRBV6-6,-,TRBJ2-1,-,CASSRAEVEQFF,TGTGCCAGCAGTCGAGCGGAGGTCGAGCAGTTCTTC
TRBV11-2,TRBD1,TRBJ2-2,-,CASTPRGQGQSGGELFF,TGTGCCAGCACCCCCCGGGGACAGGGTCAGAGTGGCGGGGAGCTGTTTTTT
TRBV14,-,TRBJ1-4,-,CASSPRRGTNEKLFF,TGTGCCAGCAGCCCTAGACGGGGAACTAATGAAAAACTGTTTTTT
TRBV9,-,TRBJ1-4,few,CASSPSATTNEKLFF,TGTGCCAGCAGCCCCAGCGCAACAACTAATGAAAAACTGTTTTTT
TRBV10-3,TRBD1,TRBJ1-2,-,CAISEPGQGRGYTF,TGTGCCATCAGTGAGCCAGGACAGGGTCGGGGCTACACCTTC
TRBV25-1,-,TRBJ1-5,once,CASSLGTNQPQHF,TGTGCCAGCAGTCTAGGAACCAATCAGCCCCAGCATTTT
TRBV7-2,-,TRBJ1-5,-,CASSFDSYQPQHF,TGTGCCAGCAGCTTTGACAGTTATCAGCCCCAGCATTTT
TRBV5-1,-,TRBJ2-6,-,CASSPVTVSSGANVLTF,TGCGCCAGCAGCCCCGTGACCGTCAGCTCTGGGGCCAACGTCCTGACTTTC
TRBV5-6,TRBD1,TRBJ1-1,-,CASSFGPTGMNTEAFF,TGTGCCAGCAGCTTTGGGCCGACAGGGATGAACACTGAAGCTTTCTTT
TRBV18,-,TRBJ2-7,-,CASSPPYEQYF,TGTGCCAGCTCACCACCCTACGAGCAGTACTTC